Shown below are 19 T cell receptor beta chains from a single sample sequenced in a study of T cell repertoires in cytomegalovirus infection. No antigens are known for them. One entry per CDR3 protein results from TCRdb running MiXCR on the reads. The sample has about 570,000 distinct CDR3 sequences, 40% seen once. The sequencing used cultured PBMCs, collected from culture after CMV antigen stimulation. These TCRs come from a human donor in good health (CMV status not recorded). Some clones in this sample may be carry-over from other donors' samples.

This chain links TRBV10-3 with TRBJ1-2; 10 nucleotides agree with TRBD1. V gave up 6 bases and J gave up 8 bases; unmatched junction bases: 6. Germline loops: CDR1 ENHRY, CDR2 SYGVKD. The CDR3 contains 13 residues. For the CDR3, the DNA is TGTGCCATCAGGGGGGACAGGGGCGGCGGCTACACCTTC. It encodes CAIRGDRGGGYTF.

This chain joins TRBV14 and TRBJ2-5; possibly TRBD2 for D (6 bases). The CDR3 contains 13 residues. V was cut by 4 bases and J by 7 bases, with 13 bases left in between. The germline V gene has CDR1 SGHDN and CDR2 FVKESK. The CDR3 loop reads CASSLGGEVTQYF. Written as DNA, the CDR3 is TGTGCCAGCAGCCTGGGGGGAGAGGTGACCCAGTACTTC.

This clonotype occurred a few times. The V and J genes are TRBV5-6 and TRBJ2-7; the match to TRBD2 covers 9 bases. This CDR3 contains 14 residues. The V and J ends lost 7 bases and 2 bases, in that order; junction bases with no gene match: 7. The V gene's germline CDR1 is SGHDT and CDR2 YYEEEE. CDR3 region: CASRGGGSTYEQYF. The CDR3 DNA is TGTGCCAGCCGCGGGGGGGGTTCCACCTACGAGCAGTACTTC.

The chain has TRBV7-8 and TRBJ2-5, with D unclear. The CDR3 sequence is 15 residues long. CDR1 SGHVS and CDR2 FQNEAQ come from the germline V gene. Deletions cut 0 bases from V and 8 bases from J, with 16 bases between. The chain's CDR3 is CASSLAVAQVSTQYF. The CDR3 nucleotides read TGTGCCAGCAGCTTAGCGGTGGCGCAGGTCAGCACCCAGTACTTC.

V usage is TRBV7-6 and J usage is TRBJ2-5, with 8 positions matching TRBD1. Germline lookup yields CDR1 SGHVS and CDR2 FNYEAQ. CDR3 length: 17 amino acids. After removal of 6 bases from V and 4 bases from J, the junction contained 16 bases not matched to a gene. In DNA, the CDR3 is TGTGCCAGCAGTCGAAAGGGACAGGCTTTTGTTGGAGAGACCCAGTACTTC. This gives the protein CASSRKGQAFVGETQYF.

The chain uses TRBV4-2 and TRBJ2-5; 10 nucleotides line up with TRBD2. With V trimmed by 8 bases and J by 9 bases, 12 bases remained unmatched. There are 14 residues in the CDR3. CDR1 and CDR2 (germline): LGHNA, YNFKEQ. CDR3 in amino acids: CASATSGVAWAQYF. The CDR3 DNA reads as TGTGCCAGCGCTACTAGCGGGGTTGCCTGGGCCCAGTACTTC.

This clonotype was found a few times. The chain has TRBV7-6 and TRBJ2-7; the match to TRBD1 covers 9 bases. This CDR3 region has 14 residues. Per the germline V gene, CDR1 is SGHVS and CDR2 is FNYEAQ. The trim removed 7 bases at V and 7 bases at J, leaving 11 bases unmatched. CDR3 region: CASTLTGGLGEQYF. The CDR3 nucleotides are TGTGCCAGCACCCTAACAGGGGGCCTGGGAGAGCAGTACTTC.

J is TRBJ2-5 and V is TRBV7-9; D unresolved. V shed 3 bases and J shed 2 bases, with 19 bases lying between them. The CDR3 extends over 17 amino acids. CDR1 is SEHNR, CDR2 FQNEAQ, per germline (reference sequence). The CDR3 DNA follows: TGTGCCAGCAGCTTCAAGGGAAGACTCAGGAGACAAGAGACCCAGTACTTC. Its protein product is CASSFKGRLRRQETQYF.

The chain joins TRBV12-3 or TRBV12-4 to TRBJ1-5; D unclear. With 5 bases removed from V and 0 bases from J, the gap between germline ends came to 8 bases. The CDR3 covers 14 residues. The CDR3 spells CASSNRASNQPQHF. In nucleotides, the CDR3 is TGTGCCAGCAGTAATAGAGCTAGCAATCAGCCCCAGCATTTT.

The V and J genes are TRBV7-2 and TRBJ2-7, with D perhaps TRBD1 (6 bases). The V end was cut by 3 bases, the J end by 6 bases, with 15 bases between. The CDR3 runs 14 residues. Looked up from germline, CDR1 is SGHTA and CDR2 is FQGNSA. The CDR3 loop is CASSFQGLGSEQYF. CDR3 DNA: TGTGCCAGCAGCTTTCAGGGGTTAGGTAGCGAGCAGTACTTC.

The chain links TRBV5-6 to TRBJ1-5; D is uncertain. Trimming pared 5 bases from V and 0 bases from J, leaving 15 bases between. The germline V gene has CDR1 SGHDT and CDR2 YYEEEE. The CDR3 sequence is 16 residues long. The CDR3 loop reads CASSISGGGSNQPQHF. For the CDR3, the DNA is TGTGCCAGCAGTATTTCCGGTGGCGGTAGCAATCAGCCCCAGCATTTT.

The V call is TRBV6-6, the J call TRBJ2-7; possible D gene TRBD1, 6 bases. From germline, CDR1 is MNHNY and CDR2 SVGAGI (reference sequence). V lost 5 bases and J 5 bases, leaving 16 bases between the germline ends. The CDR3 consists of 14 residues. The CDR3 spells CASSVFPGDDEQYF. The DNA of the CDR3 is TGTGCCAGCAGTGTCTTTCCAGGGGACGACGAGCAGTACTTC.

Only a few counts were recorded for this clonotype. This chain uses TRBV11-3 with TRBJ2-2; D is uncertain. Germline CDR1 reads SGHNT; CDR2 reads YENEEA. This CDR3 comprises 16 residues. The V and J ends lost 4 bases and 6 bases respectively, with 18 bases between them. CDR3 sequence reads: CASSSQSGLLAGELFF. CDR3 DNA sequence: TGTGCCAGCAGCTCGCAATCGGGCCTCCTGGCCGGGGAGCTGTTTTTT.

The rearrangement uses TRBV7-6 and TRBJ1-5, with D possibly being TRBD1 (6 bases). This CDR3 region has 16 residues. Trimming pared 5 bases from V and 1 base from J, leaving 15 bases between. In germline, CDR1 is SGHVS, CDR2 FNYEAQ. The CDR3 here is CASSTQGAGSNQPQHF. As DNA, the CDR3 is TGTGCCAGCAGCACACAGGGCGCAGGAAGCAATCAGCCCCAGCATTTT.

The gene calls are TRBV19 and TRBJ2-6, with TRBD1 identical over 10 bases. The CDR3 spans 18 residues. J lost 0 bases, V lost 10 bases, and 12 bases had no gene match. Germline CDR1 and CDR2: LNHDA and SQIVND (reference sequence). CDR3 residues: CATRDRGQTLSGANVLTF. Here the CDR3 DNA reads TGTGCCACCAGAGACAGGGGGCAAACCCTCTCTGGGGCCAACGTCCTGACTTTC. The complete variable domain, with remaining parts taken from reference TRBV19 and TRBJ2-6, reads DGGITQSPKYLFRKEGQNVTLSCEQNLNHDAMYWYRQDPGQGLRLIYYSQIVNDFQKGDIAEGYSVSREKKESFPLTVTSAQKNPTAFYLCATRDRGQTLSGANVLTFGAGSRLTVL.

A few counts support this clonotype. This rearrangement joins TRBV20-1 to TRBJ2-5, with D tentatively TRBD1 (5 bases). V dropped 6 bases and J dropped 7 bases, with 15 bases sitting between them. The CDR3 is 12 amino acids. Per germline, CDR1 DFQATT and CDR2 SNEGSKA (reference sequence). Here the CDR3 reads CSAPVGAATQYF. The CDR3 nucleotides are TGCAGTGCCCCGGTAGGGGCTGCGACCCAGTACTTC.

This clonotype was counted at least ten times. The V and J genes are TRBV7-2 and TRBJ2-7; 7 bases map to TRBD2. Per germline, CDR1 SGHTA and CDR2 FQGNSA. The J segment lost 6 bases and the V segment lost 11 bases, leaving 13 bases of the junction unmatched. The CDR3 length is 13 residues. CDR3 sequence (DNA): TGTGCCGGGAGGGTTGGGCCCTCGACCGAGCAGTACTTC. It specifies CAGRVGPSTEQYF.

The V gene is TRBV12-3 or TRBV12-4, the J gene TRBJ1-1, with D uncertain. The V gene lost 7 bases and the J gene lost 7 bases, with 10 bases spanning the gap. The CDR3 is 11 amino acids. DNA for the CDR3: TGTGCCAGCACCCCCGGGAGTGAAGCTTTCTTT. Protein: CASTPGSEAFF.

CDR3 nucleotide sequence: TGTGCCAGCTCACCACGGGTGACTAGCGGGACATCCTACAATGAGCAGTTCTTC. Residues: CASSPRVTSGTSYNEQFF. This rearrangement joins TRBV18 to TRBJ2-1; the match to TRBD2 covers 11 bases. V shed 1 base and J 1 base; nucleotides not matched to a gene: 6. The CDR3 extends over 18 amino acids. Germline CDR1 and CDR2: KGHSH and LQKENI.